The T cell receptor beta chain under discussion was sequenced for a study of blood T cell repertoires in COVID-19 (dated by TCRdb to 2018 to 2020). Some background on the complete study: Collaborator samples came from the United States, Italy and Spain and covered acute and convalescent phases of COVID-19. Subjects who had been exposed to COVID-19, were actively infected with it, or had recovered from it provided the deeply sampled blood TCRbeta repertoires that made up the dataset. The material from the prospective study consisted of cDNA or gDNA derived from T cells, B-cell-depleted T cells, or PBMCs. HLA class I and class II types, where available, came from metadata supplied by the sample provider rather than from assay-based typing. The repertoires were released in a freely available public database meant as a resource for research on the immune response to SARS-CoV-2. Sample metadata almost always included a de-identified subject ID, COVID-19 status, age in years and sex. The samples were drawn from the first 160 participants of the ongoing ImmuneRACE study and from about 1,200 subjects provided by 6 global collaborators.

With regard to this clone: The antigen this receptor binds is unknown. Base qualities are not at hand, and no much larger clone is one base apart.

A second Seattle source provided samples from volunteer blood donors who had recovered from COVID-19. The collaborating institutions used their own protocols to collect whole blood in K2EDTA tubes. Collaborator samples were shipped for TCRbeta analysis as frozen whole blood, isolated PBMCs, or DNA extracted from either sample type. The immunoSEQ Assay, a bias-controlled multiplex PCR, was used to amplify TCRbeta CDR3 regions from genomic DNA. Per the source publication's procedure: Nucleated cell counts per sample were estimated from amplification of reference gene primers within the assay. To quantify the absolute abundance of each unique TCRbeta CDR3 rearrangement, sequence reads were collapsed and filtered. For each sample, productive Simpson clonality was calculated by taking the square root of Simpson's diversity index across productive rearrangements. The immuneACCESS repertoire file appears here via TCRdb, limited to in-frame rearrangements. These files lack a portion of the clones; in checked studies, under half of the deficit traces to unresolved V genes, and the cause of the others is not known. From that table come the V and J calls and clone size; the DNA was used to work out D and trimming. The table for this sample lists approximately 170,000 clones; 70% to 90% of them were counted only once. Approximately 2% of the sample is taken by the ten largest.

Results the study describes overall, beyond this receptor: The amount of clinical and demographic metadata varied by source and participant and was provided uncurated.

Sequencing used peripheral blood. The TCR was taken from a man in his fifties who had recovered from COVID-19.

The CDR3 protein: CASSPLRGMSTDTQYF. The DNA is TGTGCCAGCTCACCACTTAGGGGGATGAGCACAGATACGCAGTATTTT. This sequence uses TRBV18 and TRBJ2-3; TRBD1 is perhaps the D gene, given 6 matching bases. The CDR3 spans 16 residues, from the cysteine through the phenylalanine. Just the 48-base CDR3 DNA is kept, in frame starting at base 1. Looking up the germline V gene yields CDR1 KGHSH and CDR2 LQKENI. Between the V and J ends, shortened by 1 base and 0 bases respectively, the junction contains 11 bases. The full variable domain, completed from the reference TRBV18 and TRBJ2-3 proteins outside the CDR3, reads NAGVMQNPRHLVRRRGQEARLRCSPMKGHSHVYWYRQLPEEGLKFMVYLQKENIIDESGMPKERFSAEFPKEGPSILRIQQVVRGDSAAYFCASSPLRGMSTDTQYFGPGTRLTVL.